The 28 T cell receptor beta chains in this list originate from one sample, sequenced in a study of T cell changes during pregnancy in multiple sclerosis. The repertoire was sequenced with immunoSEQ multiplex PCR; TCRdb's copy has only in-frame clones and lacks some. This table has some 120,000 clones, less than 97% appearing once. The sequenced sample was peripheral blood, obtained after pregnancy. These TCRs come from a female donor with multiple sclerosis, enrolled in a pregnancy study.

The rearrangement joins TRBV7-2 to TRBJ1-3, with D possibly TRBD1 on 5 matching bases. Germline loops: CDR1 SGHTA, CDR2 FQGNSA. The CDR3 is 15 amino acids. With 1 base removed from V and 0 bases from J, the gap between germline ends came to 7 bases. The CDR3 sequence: CASSLGQGSGNTIYF. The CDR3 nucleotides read TGTGCCAGCAGCTTAGGCCAGGGCTCTGGAAACACCATATATTTT.

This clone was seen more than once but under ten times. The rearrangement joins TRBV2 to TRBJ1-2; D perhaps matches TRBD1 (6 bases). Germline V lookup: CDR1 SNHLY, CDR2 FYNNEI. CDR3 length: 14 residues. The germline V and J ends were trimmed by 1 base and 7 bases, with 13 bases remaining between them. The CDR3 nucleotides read TGTGCCAGCAGTGAAGTTCAGGGGCGCGCTGGCTACACCTTC. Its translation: CASSEVQGRAGYTF.

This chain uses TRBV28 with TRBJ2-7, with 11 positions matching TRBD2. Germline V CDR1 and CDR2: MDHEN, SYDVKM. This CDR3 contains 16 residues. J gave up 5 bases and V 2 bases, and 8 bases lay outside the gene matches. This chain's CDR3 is CASSLGASGRFHEQYF. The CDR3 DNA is TGTGCCAGCAGTTTAGGAGCTAGCGGGAGGTTCCACGAGCAGTACTTC.

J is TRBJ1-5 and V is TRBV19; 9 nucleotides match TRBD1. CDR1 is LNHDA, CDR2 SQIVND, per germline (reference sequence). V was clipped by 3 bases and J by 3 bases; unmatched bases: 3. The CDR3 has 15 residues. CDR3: CASSIGTGFNQPQHF. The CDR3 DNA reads TGTGCCAGTAGTATCGGGACAGGGTTCAATCAGCCCCAGCATTTT.

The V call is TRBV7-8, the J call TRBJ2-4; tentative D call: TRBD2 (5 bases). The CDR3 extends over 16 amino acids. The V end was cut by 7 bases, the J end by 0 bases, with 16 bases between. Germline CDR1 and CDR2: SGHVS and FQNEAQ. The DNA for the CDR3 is TGTGCCAGCACCGCCCGTAAGGACTTAGCCAAAAACATTCAGTACTTC. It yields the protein CASTARKDLAKNIQYF.

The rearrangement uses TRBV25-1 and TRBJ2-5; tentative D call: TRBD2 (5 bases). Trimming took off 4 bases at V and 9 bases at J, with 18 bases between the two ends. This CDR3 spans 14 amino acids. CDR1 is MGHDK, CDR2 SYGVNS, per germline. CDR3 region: CASSGLGRVGAQYF. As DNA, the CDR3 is TGTGCCAGCAGTGGATTAGGACGGGTCGGGGCCCAGTACTTC.

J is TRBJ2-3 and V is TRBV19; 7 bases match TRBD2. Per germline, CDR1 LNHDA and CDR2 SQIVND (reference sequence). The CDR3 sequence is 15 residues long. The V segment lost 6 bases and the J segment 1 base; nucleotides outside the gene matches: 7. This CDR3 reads CASSTLAQRTDTQYF. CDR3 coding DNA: TGTGCCAGTAGCACACTAGCGCAGCGCACAGATACGCAGTATTTT.

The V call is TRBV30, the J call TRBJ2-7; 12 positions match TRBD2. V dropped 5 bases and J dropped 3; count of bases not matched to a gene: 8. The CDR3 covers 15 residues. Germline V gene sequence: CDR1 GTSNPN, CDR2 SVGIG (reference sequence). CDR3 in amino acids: CAWGPTSGRIYEQYF. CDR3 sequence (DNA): TGTGCCTGGGGTCCGACTAGCGGGAGAATCTACGAGCAGTACTTC.

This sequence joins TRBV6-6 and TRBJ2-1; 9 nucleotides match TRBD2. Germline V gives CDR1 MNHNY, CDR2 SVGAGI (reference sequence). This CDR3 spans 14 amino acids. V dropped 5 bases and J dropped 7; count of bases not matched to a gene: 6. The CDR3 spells CASSVAGDVNEQFF. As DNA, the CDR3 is TGTGCCAGCAGTGTAGCGGGAGATGTAAATGAGCAGTTCTTC.

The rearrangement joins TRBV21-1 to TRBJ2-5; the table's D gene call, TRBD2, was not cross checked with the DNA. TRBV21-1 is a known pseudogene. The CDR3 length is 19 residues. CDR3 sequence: CASSKYRGRGLAGGKTQYF. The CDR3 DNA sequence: TGTGCCAGCAGCAAATATAGGGGCCGTGGGCTAGCGGGAGGAAAGACCCAGTACTTC.

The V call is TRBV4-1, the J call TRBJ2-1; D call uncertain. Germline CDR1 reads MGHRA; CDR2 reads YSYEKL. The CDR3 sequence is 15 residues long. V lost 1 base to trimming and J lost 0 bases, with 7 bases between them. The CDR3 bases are TGCGCCAGCAGCCAAGGGTTCAGCTCCTACAATGAGCAGTTCTTC. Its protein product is CASSQGFSSYNEQFF.

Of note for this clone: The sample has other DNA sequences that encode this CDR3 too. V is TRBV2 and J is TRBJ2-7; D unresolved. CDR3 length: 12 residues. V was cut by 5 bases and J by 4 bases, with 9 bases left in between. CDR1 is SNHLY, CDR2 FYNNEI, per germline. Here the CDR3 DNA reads TGTGCCAGCAGTCGTTCCTCGTACGAGCAGTACTTC. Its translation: CASSRSSYEQYF.

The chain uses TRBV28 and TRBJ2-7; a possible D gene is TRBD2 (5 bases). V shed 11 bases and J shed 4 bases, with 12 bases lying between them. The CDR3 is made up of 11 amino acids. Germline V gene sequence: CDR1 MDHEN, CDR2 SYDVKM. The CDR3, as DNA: TGTGCCTCCTATGGGAGTTACGAGCAGTACTTC. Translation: CASYGSYEQYF.

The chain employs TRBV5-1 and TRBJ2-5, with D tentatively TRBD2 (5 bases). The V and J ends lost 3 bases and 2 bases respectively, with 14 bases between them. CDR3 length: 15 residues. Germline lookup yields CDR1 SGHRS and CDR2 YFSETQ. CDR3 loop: CASSYLGLSQETQYF. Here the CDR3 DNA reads TGCGCCAGCAGCTACCTCGGACTCAGTCAAGAGACCCAGTACTTC.

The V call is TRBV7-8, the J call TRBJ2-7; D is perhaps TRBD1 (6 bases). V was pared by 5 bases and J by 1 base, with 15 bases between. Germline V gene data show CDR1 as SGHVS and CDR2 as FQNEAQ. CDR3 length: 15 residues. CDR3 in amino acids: CASSPVWGPSYEQYF. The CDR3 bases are TGTGCCAGCAGCCCTGTCTGGGGGCCTTCCTACGAGCAGTACTTC.

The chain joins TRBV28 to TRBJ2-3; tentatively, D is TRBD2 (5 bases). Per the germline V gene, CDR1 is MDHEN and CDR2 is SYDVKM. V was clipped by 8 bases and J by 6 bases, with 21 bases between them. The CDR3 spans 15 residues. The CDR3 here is CASGFPERSHDTQYF. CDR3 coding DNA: TGTGCCAGCGGATTTCCCGAGCGGAGTCATGATACGCAGTATTTT.

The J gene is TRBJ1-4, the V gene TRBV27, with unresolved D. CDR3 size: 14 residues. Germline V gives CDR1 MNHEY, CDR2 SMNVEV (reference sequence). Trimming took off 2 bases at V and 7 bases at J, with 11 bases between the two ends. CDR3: CASSLLRPSEKLFF. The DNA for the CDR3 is TGTGCCAGCAGTTTACTTCGTCCTAGTGAAAAACTGTTTTTT.

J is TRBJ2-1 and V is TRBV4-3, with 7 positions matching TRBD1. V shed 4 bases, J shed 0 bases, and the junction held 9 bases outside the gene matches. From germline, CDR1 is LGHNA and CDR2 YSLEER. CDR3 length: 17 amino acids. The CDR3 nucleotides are TGCGCCAGCAGCCCCTACAGGGGCCGAAGCTCCTACAATGAGCAGTTCTTC. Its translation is CASSPYRGRSSYNEQFF.

The CDR3 sequence is CATRQLPFMNTEAFF. The DNA of the CDR3 is TGTGCCACCAGACAGTTACCTTTCATGAACACTGAAGCTTTCTTT. V gene TRBV6-1 combines with J gene TRBJ1-1, with D perhaps matching TRBD1 (5 bases). The V end was cut by 10 bases, the J end by 0 bases, with 18 bases between. The CDR3 extends over 15 amino acids. The germline V gene has CDR1 MNHNS and CDR2 SASEGT.

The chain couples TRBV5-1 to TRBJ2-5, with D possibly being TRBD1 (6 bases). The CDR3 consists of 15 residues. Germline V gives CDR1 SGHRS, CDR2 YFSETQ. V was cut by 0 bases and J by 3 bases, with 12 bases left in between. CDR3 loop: CASSLAPGVEETQYF. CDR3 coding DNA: TGCGCCAGCAGCTTGGCCCCAGGGGTGGAAGAGACCCAGTACTTC. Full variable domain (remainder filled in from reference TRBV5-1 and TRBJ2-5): KAGVTQTPRYLIKTRGQQVTLSCSPISGHRSVSWYQQTPGQGLQFLFEYFSETQRNKGNFPGRFSGRQFSNSRSEMNVSTLELGDSALYLCASSLAPGVEETQYFGPGTRLLVL.

CDR3 in amino acids: CASSLDRDRLGLYGYTF. DNA of the CDR3: TGTGCCAGCAGCTTGGACCGGGACCGCTTGGGACTATATGGCTACACCTTC. This sequence joins TRBV11-2 and TRBJ1-2; a weak D match, TRBD1 (5 bases). The V gene's germline CDR1 is SGHAT and CDR2 FQNNGV. The V end was cut by 3 bases, the J end by 5 bases, with 22 bases between. The CDR3 contains 17 residues.

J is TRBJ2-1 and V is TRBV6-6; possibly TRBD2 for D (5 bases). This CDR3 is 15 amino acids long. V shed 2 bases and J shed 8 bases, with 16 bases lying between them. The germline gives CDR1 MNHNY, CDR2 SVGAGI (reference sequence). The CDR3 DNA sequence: TGTGCCAGCAGTTACGGCGAGCGGACCCACGATGAGCAGTTCTTC. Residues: CASSYGERTHDEQFF.

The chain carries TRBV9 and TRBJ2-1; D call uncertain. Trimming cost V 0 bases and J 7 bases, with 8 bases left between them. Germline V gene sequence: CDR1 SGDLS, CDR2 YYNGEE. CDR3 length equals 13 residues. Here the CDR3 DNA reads TGTGCCAGCAGCGTAGCGACTTCTAATGAGCAGTTCTTC. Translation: CASSVATSNEQFF.

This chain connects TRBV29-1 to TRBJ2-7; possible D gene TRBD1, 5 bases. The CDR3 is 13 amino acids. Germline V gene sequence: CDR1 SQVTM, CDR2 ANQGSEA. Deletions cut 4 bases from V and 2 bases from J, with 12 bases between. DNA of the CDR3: TGCAGCGTTGGTGGACAATCTCCCTACGAGCAGTACTTC. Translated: CSVGGQSPYEQYF.

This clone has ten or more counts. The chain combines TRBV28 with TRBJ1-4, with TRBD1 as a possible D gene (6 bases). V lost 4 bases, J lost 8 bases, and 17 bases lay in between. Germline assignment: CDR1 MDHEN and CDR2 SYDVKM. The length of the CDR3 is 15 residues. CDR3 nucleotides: TGTGCCAGCAGTTCCTCAGGGGAACGGTGGGAAAAACTGTTTTTT. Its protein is CASSSSGERWEKLFF.

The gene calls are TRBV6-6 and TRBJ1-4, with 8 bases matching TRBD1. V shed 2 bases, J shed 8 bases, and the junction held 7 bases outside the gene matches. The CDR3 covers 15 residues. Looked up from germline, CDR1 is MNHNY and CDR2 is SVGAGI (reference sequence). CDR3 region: CASSYAGTGPEKLFF. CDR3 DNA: TGTGCCAGCAGTTACGCCGGGACAGGTCCCGAAAAACTGTTTTTT.

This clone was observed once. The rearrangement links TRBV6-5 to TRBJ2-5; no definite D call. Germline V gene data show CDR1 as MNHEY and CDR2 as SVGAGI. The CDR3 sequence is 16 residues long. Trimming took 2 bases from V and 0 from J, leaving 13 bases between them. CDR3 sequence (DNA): TGTGCCAGCAGTTACAGTAGACTCCCGTACCAAGAGACCCAGTACTTC. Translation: CASSYSRLPYQETQYF.

This CDR3 is CATSIGDILGSAFF. In DNA, the CDR3 is TGTGCCACCAGCATAGGGGACATTCTCGGGTCAGCTTTCTTT. The chain combines TRBV15 with TRBJ1-1; tentatively, D is TRBD1 (6 bases). V was pared by 4 bases and J by 10 bases, with 19 bases between. The CDR3 length is 14 residues. The germline CDR1 and CDR2 sequences are LNHNV and YYDKDF (reference sequence).